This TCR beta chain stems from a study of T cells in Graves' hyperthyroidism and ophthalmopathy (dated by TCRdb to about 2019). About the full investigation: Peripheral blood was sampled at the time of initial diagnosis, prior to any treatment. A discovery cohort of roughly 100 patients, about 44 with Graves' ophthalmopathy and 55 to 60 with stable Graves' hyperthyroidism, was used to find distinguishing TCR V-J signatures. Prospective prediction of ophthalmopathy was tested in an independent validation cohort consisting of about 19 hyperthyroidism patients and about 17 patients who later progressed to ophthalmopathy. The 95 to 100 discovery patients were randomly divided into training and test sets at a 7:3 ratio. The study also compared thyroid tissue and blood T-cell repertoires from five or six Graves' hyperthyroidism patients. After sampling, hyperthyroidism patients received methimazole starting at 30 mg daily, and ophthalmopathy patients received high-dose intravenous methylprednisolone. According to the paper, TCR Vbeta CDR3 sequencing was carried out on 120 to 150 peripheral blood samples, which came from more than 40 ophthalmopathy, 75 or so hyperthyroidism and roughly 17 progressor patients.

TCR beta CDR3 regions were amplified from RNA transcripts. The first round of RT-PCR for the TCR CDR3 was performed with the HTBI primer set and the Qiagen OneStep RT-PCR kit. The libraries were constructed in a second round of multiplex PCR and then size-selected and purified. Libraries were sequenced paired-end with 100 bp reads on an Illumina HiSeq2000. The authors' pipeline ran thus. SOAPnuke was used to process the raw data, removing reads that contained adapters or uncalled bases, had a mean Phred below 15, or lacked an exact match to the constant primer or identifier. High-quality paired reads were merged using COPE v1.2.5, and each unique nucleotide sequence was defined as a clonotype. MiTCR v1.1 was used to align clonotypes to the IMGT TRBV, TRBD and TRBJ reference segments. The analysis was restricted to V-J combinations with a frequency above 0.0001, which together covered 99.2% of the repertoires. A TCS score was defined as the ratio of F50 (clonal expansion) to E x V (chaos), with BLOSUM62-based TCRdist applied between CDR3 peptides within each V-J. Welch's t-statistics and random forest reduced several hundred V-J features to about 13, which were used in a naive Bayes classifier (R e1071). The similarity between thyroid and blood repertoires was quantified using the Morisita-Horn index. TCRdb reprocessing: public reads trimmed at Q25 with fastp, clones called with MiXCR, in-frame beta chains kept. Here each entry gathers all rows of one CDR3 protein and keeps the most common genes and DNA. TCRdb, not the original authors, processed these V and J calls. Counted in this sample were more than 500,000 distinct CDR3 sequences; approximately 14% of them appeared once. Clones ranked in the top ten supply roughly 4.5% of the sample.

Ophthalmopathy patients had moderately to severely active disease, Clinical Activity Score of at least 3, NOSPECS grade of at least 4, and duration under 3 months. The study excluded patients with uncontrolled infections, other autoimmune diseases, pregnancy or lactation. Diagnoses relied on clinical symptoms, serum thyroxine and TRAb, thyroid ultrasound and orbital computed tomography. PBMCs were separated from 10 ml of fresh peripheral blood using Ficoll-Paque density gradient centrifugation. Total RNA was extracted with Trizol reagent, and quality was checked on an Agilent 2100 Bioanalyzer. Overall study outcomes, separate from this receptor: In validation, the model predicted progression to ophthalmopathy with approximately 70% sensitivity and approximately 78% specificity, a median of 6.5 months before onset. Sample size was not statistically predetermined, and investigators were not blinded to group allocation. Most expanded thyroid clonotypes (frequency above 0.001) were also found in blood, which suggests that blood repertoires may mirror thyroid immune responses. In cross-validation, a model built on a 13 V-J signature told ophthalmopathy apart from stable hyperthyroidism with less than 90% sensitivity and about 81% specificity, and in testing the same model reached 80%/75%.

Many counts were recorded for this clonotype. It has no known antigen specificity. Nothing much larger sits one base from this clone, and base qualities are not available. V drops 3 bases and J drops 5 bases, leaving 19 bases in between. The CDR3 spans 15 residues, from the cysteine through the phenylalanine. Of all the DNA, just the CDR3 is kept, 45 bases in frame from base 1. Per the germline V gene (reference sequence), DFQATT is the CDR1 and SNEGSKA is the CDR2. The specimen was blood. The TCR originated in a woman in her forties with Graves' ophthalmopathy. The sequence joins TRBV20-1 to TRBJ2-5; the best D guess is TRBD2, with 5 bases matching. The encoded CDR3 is CSARGGSTLQETQYF. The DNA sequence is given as TGCAGTGCTAGGGGTGGGAGCACACTACAGGAGACCCAGTACTTC.